The 8 T cell receptor beta chains below were found in one sample sequenced in a study of cytomegalovirus exposure and HLA in healthy donors. The PCR contained 60 Vbeta and 13 Jbeta primers. Sequenced by immunoSEQ multiplex PCR; TCRdb stores in-frame clones only, minus some. The sample includes about 180,000 clones, about three quarters of them seen just once. The source material was PBMCs. The receptors were sampled from a man aged 40-50 years in good health and CMV-seronegative.

This sequence joins TRBV11-2 and TRBJ2-7; the D is unclear. This CDR3 contains 13 residues. With 1 base removed from V and 4 bases from J, the gap between germline ends came to 8 bases. Per germline, CDR1 SGHAT and CDR2 FQNNGV. The DNA for the CDR3 is TGTGCCAGCAGCTTAGCCCCCCCTTACGAGCAGTACTTC. Protein sequence: CASSLAPPYEQYF.

The chain joins TRBV7-8 to TRBJ1-1, with 7 bases matching TRBD1. The V segment lost 5 bases and the J segment 0 bases; nucleotides outside the gene matches: 18. CDR1 SGHVS and CDR2 FQNEAQ come from the germline V gene. The CDR3 has 19 amino acids. CDR3 in amino acids: CASSPRRGGGFFMNTEAFF. Here the CDR3 DNA reads TGTGCCAGCAGCCCACGTCGAGGGGGCGGCTTTTTCATGAACACTGAAGCTTTCTTT.

The CDR3 nucleotides are TGTGCCAGCAGCCTTACAGGCACAAGGCAGTACTTC. It specifies CASSLTGTRQYF. The chain employs TRBV13 and TRBJ2-7, with D possibly matching TRBD1 (5 bases). CDR1 is PRHDT, CDR2 FYEKMQ, per germline (reference sequence). V lost 5 bases to trimming and J lost 9 bases, with 14 bases between them. There are 12 residues in the CDR3.

The gene calls are TRBV15 and TRBJ1-4; D unresolved. With 5 bases removed from V and 6 bases from J, the gap between germline ends came to 16 bases. CDR1 is LNHNV and CDR2 is YYDKDF in the germline V gene (reference sequence). This CDR3 spans 15 amino acids. The DNA of the CDR3 is TGTGCCACCAGCTTTGGGGAGGGCATACATGAAAAACTGTTTTTT. This gives the protein CATSFGEGIHEKLFF.

This chain links TRBV4-3 with TRBJ2-1, with D maybe TRBD1 (6 bases). The V end was cut by 0 bases, the J end by 7 bases, with 16 bases between. Germline-derived CDR1 and CDR2 are LGHNA and YSLEER. The CDR3 has 16 residues. CDR3 DNA sequence: TGCGCCAGCAGCCAAGACCGGGGTTTGGGGACAAATGAGCAGTTCTTC. This sequence encodes CASSQDRGLGTNEQFF.

The gene calls are TRBV14 and TRBJ2-7; D possibly corresponds to TRBD2 (6 bases). The germline CDR1 and CDR2 sequences are SGHDN and FVKESK. The CDR3 length is 17 residues. V was cut by 1 base and J by 2 bases, with 18 bases left in between. CDR3 nucleotide sequence: TGTGCCAGCAGCCAAGGTGGAGGGCCTCCTAGCACCTACGAGCAGTACTTC. Its translation: CASSQGGGPPSTYEQYF.

The J gene is TRBJ2-3, the V gene TRBV10-3; 7 bases agree with TRBD1. Germline loops: CDR1 ENHRY, CDR2 SYGVKD. With 2 bases clipped from V and 1 base from J, the junction kept 9 bases outside the gene matches. The CDR3 is 17 amino acids. The chain's CDR3 is CAISEHRRGGRTDTQYF. CDR3 bases: TGTGCCATCAGTGAGCATCGTAGAGGGGGCCGCACAGATACGCAGTATTTT.

The chain links TRBV18 to TRBJ1-1, with D maybe TRBD1 (6 bases). V lost 3 bases and J lost 3, with 14 bases in between. CDR3 length equals 15 residues. Germline loops: CDR1 KGHSH, CDR2 LQKENI. CDR3 in amino acids: CASSPGGASDTEAFF. For the CDR3, the DNA is TGTGCCAGCTCACCGGGGGGGGCTTCGGACACTGAAGCTTTCTTT.